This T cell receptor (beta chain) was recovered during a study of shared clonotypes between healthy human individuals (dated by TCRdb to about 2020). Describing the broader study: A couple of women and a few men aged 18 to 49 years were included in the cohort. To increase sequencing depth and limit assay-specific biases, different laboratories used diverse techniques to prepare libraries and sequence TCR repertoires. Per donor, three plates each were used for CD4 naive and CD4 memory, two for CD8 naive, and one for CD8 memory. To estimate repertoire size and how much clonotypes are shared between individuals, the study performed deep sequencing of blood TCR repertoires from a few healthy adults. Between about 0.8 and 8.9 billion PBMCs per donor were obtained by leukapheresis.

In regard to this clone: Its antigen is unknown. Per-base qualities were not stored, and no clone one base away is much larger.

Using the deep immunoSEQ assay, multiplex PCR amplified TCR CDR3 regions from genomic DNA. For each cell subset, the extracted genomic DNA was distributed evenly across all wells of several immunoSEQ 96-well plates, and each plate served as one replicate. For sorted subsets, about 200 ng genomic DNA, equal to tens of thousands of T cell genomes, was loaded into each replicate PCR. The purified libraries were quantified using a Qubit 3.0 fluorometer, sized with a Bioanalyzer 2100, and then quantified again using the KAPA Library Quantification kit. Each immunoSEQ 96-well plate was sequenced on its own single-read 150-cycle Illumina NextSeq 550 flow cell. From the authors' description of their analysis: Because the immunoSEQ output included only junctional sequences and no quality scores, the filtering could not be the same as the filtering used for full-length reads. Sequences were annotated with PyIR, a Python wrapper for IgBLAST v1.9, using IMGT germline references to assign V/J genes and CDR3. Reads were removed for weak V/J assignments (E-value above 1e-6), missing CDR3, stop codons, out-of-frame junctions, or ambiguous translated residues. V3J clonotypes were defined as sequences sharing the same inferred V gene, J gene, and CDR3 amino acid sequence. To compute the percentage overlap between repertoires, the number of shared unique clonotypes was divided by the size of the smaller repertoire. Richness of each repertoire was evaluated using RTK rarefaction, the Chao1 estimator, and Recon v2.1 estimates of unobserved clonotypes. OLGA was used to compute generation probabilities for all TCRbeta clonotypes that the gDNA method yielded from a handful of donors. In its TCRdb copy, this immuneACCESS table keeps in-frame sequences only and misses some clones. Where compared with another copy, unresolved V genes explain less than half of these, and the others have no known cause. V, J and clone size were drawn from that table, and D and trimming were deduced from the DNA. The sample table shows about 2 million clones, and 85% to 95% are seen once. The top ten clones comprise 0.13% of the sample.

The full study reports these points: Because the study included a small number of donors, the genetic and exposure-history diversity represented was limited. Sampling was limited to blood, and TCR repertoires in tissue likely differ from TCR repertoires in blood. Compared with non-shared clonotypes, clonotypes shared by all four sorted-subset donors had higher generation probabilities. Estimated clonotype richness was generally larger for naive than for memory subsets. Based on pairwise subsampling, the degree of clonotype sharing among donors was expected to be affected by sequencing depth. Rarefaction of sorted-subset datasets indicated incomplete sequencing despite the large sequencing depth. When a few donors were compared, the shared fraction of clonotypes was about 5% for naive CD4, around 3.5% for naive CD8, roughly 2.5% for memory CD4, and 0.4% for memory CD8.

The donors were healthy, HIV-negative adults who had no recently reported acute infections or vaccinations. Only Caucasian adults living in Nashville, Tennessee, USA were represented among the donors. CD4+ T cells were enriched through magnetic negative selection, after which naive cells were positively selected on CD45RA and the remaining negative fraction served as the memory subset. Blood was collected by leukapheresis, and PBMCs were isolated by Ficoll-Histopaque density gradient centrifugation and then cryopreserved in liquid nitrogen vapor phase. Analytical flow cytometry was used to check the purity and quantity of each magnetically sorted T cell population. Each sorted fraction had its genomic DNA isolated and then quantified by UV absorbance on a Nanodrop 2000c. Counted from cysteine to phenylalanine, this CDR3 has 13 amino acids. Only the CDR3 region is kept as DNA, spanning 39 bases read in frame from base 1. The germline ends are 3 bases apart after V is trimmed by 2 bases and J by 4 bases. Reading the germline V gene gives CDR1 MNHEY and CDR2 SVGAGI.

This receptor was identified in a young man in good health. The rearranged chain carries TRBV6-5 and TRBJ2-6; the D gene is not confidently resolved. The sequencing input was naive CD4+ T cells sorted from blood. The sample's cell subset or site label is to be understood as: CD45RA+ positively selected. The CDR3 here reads CASSYEGANVLTF. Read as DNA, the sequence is TGTGCCAGCAGTTACGAGGGGGCCAACGTCCTGACTTTC.